These 26 T cell receptor beta chains share one sample of origin, sequenced in a study of T cells in tumors and immune-related adverse events. The repertoire was sequenced with immunoSEQ multiplex PCR; TCRdb's copy has only in-frame clones and lacks some. The table records more than 10,000 clones, under 95% of them present only once. Sample: lymph node tissue, taken from a patient treated with anti-PD-1 therapy. The receptors derive from a female donor with metastatic renal cell carcinoma.

The chain combines TRBV11-3 with TRBJ2-1, with 7 bases matching TRBD1. This CDR3 is 16 amino acids long. CDR1 is SGHNT, CDR2 YENEEA, per germline. V gave up 6 bases and J gave up 8 bases; unmatched junction bases: 16. The chain's CDR3 is CASSPGTVPFGDEQFF. DNA of the CDR3: TGTGCCAGCAGTCCCGGGACAGTGCCCTTTGGCGATGAGCAGTTCTTC.

V and J are TRBV13 and TRBJ2-5; unclear D gene. Germline CDR1 reads PRHDT; CDR2 reads FYEKMQ (reference sequence). V lost 5 bases and J 1 base, leaving 14 bases between the germline ends. The CDR3 is 15 amino acids. The CDR3 sequence: CASSRSIAVQETQYF. CDR3 nucleotide sequence: TGTGCCAGCAGCCGGTCTATTGCGGTCCAAGAGACCCAGTACTTC.

V usage is TRBV19 and J usage is TRBJ1-1, with D maybe TRBD1 (6 bases). From germline, CDR1 is LNHDA and CDR2 SQIVND (reference sequence). The CDR3 is 13 amino acids. The V end lost 4 bases, the J end lost 4 bases, and 10 bases lay between the germline ends. In DNA, the CDR3 is TGTGCCAGTAGTAAACAGGGAAGCACTGAAGCTTTCTTT. Translated, it gives CASSKQGSTEAFF.

The gene calls are TRBV7-9 and TRBJ1-2; no clear D gene. CDR1 is SEHNR and CDR2 is FQNEAQ in the germline V gene (reference sequence). V was cut by 6 bases and J by 4 bases, with 15 bases left in between. This CDR3 is 14 amino acids long. CDR3 coding DNA: TGTGCCAGCAGTCTGACCGGGTCCTTCTATGGCTACACCTTC. Its protein product is CASSLTGSFYGYTF.

This clone has a single count. The chain employs TRBV10-3 and TRBJ2-5; possibly TRBD2 for D (5 bases). V lost 3 bases and J lost 5, with 16 bases in between. CDR1 and CDR2 from the germline V gene are ENHRY and SYGVKD. The CDR3 has 15 amino acids. CDR3 nucleotide sequence: TGTGCCATCAGTGAACCGGTGACACTAGGGGAGACCCAGTACTTC. The encoded protein is CAISEPVTLGETQYF.

This chain uses TRBV11-3 with TRBJ1-2; D is possibly TRBD1 (5 bases). The CDR3 is made up of 16 amino acids. Germline values: CDR1 SGHNT, CDR2 YENEEA. V lost 0 bases and J lost 1, with 12 bases in between. The chain's CDR3 is CASSLEKDILNYGYTF. Written as DNA, the CDR3 is TGTGCCAGCAGCTTAGAAAAGGACATACTTAACTATGGCTACACCTTC. Together with reference TRBV11-3 and TRBJ1-2, the CDR3 gives the full variable domain: EAGVVQSPRYKIIEKKQPVAFWCNPISGHNTLYWYLQNLGQGPELLIRYENEEAVDDSQLPKDRFSAERLKGVDSTLKIQPAELGDSAVYLCASSLEKDILNYGYTFGSGTRLTVV.

The chain recombines TRBV4-3 with TRBJ2-5, with 10 bases identical to TRBD2. Germline assignment: CDR1 LGHNA and CDR2 YSLEER. This CDR3 spans 16 amino acids. After removal of 4 bases from V and 3 bases from J, the junction contained 8 bases not matched to a gene. DNA for the CDR3: TGCGCCAGCAGCCCTTCAGCGGGGGGGCGCGAAGAGACCCAGTACTTC. Amino acids: CASSPSAGGREETQYF.

The gene calls are TRBV7-9 and TRBJ2-1; 11 bases fit TRBD2. Per the germline V gene, CDR1 is SEHNR and CDR2 is FQNEAQ (reference sequence). Trimming took 7 bases from V and 5 from J; bases not matched to a gene: 4. This CDR3 spans 14 amino acids. The CDR3 sequence: CASKTGLADNEQFF. CDR3 in DNA: TGTGCCAGCAAAACGGGACTAGCGGACAATGAGCAGTTCTTC.

Only a few counts were recorded for this clone. V is TRBV2 and J is TRBJ2-2; D is unclear. This CDR3 contains 13 residues. The V gene's germline CDR1 is SNHLY and CDR2 FYNNEI. V lost 6 bases to trimming and J lost 2 bases, with 7 bases between them. The CDR3 spells CASRNSNTGELFF. For the CDR3, the DNA is TGTGCCAGCAGAAACTCAAACACCGGGGAGCTGTTTTTT.

The CDR3 DNA follows: TGCGCCAGCAGCTTGGGGAGTAGCGGACCTAGACGGTCCACAGATACGCAGTATTTT. This codes for CASSLGSSGPRRSTDTQYF. The V and J genes are TRBV5-1 and TRBJ2-3; maybe TRBD2 (6 bases). Germline assignment: CDR1 SGHRS and CDR2 YFSETQ. Deletions cut 0 bases from V and 2 bases from J, with 22 bases between. The CDR3 spans 19 residues.

V gene TRBV5-1 combines with J gene TRBJ2-7; D remains unclear. Germline V lookup: CDR1 SGHRS, CDR2 YFSETQ. With 0 bases removed from V and 3 bases from J, the gap between germline ends came to 10 bases. The CDR3 is 14 residues long. The CDR3 sequence is CASSLEMGYYEQYF. CDR3 nucleotide sequence: TGCGCCAGCAGCTTGGAGATGGGATACTACGAGCAGTACTTC.

The chain is built from TRBV28 and TRBJ2-3, with TRBD2 matching over 14 bases. V was pared by 6 bases and J by 4 bases, with 3 bases of the junction left unmatched. Germline lookup yields CDR1 MDHEN and CDR2 SYDVKM. The CDR3 contains 15 residues. CDR3 loop: CASREGLAGADTQYF. The CDR3 region has the DNA TGTGCCAGCAGGGAGGGACTAGCGGGAGCAGATACGCAGTATTTT.

The CDR3 reads CASSLYGTGAYEQYF. CDR3 DNA sequence: TGTGCCAGCAGCTTGTACGGGACAGGGGCCTACGAGCAGTACTTC. The J gene is TRBJ2-7, the V gene TRBV11-3, with 10 bases that match TRBD1. The CDR3 runs 15 residues. With V trimmed by 3 bases and J by 2 bases, 4 bases remained unmatched. CDR1 SGHNT and CDR2 YENEEA come from the germline V gene.

V gene TRBV5-4 combines with J gene TRBJ1-6; D is possibly TRBD1 (5 bases). The ends were cut back, 0 bases at V and 7 bases at J, with 8 bases in the middle. The CDR3 has 14 residues. CDR1 SGHNT and CDR2 YYREEE come from the germline V gene (reference sequence). The CDR3 nucleotides read TGTGCCAGCAGCTTGGACAGGTTGAATTCACCCCTCCACTTT. Protein product: CASSLDRLNSPLHF.

The chain couples TRBV19 to TRBJ2-2, with D maybe TRBD1 (6 bases). CDR1 is LNHDA, CDR2 SQIVND, per germline (reference sequence). V shed 6 bases and J shed 2 bases, with 10 bases lying between them. This CDR3 is 14 amino acids long. CDR3 nucleotide sequence: TGTGCCAGTAGGGCGACAGGTAACACCGGGGAGCTGTTTTTT. Its translation: CASRATGNTGELFF.

V usage is TRBV5-1 and J usage is TRBJ2-3, with D maybe TRBD1 (6 bases). V gave up 4 bases and J gave up 3 bases, with 9 bases separating them. Per the germline V gene, CDR1 is SGHRS and CDR2 is YFSETQ. The CDR3 spans 13 residues. In nucleotides, the CDR3 is TGCGCCAGCAGCGACCAGGGGACAGATACGCAGTATTTT. Its translation is CASSDQGTDTQYF. The full variable domain, with the rest looked up from reference TRBV5-1 and TRBJ2-3, is KAGVTQTPRYLIKTRGQQVTLSCSPISGHRSVSWYQQTPGQGLQFLFEYFSETQRNKGNFPGRFSGRQFSNSRSEMNVSTLELGDSALYLCASSDQGTDTQYFGPGTRLTVL.

In its sample, this clone was seen a few times. The J gene is TRBJ1-1, the V gene TRBV19; no clear D gene. The germline gives CDR1 LNHDA, CDR2 SQIVND (reference sequence). There are 13 residues in the CDR3. Trimming took off 2 bases at V and 1 base at J, with 5 bases between the two ends. CDR3 amino acids: CASSIIANTEAFF. In nucleotides, the CDR3 is TGTGCCAGTAGTATAATAGCGAACACTGAAGCTTTCTTT.

The V gene is TRBV10-3, the J gene TRBJ1-1, with 7 bases fitting TRBD1. The CDR3 runs to 16 residues. The germline V gene encodes CDR1 ENHRY and CDR2 SYGVKD. After removal of 6 bases from V and 4 bases from J, the junction contained 14 bases not matched to a gene. CDR3 loop: CAISGGGGTATTEAFF. In nucleotides, the CDR3 is TGTGCCATCAGCGGGGGTGGTGGGACAGCCACCACTGAAGCTTTCTTT.

The V and J genes are TRBV7-2 and TRBJ2-7; no clear D gene. There are 14 residues in the CDR3. Between the trimmed V and J ends, which lost 1 base and 1 base, there was a span of 8 bases. The V gene's germline CDR1 is SGHTA and CDR2 FQGNSA. In DNA form, the CDR3 reads TGTGCCAGCAGCTTAGGGCCCAGATCCTACGAGCAGTACTTC. Translation gives CASSLGPRSYEQYF.

V is TRBV27 and J is TRBJ2-1; unclear D gene. From germline, CDR1 is MNHEY and CDR2 SMNVEV (reference sequence). Trimming pared 5 bases from V and 5 bases from J, leaving 13 bases between. CDR3 size: 14 residues. For the CDR3, the DNA is TGTGCCAGCAGTCTTCTCGGGCTACACAATGAGCAGTTCTTC. Translation: CASSLLGLHNEQFF.

This clone was recorded only once. Compared with germline, one end of the junction differs, possibly owing to a read error. This chain uses TRBV7-9 with TRBJ2-3, with 12 bases that match TRBD2. Per the germline V gene, CDR1 is SEHNR and CDR2 is FQNEAQ (reference sequence). CDR3 length: 13 residues. The CDR3 reads CASSSAPGTSGYF. The CDR3 bases are TGTGCCAGCAGCTCTGCCCCCGGGACTAGCGGGTACTTT.

The chain is built from TRBV9 and TRBJ2-1; possible D gene TRBD2, 6 bases. The CDR3 extends over 17 amino acids. V was clipped by 0 bases and J by 5 bases, with 18 bases between them. Looked up from germline, CDR1 is SGDLS and CDR2 is YYNGEE. The CDR3 DNA sequence: TGTGCCAGCAGCGTAGTTGGCTTTCTAGGGAGGAACAATGAGCAGTTCTTC. It specifies CASSVVGFLGRNNEQFF.

The chain links TRBV5-1 to TRBJ2-1, with 7 bases aligning to TRBD1. V shed 3 bases and J 7 bases; nucleotides not matched to a gene: 7. Looked up from germline, CDR1 is SGHRS and CDR2 is YFSETQ. The CDR3 loop spans 14 amino acids. The CDR3 DNA sequence: TGCGCCAGCAGCTGGAACATACAGGGGAATGAGCAGTTCTTC. This encodes CASSWNIQGNEQFF.

The V and J genes are TRBV4-3 and TRBJ2-3; 8 positions match TRBD2. Germline loops: CDR1 LGHNA, CDR2 YSLEER. There are 15 residues in the CDR3. V trimming: 4 bases; J trimming: 3 bases; junction bases outside the gene matches: 6. CDR3 bases: TGCGCCAGCAGCCCCCGGGTAGCGGGGACAGATACGCAGTATTTT. It translates to CASSPRVAGTDTQYF.

The chain joins TRBV29-1 to TRBJ1-5; D perhaps matches TRBD1 (5 bases). The CDR3 is made up of 12 amino acids. Germline values: CDR1 SQVTM, CDR2 ANQGSEA. Trimming left V 4 bases short and J 4 bases short, with 8 bases between. The CDR3 nucleotides are TGCAGCGTTGGACAGTTAAATCAGCCCCAGCATTTT. Translating it yields CSVGQLNQPQHF.

The chain recombines TRBV12-5 with TRBJ1-1; TRBD1 might be the D (6 bases). V shed 6 bases and J shed 1 base, with 12 bases lying between them. This CDR3 comprises 14 residues. In germline, CDR1 is LGHNT, CDR2 FRNRAP. The DNA of the CDR3 is TGTGCTAGTGGATCCGACAGGCGGAACACTGAAGCTTTCTTT. Encoded protein: CASGSDRRNTEAFF.